The subject of this entry is one T cell receptor beta chain. Its antigen remains unknown. Profiled with immunoSEQ multiplex PCR; TCRdb holds only in-frame clones, not every one. The sample has around 150,000 clones. Trimming shortened V by 10 bases and J by 5 bases, and 15 bases separated the two germline ends. This CDR3 contains 13 residues. The germline V gene encodes CDR1 SNHLY and CDR2 FYNNEI. This sample was included in a study of T cell responses to AZD1222 COVID-19 vaccine. Study outcomes and limitations: It was only after the peak T cell response that any repertoires were sampled. Donors in the cohort were predominantly white British and more often female, and clonal diversity was possibly underestimated.

V usage is TRBV2 and J usage is TRBJ2-1; D not certain. The sequencing input was peripheral blood. The sequence came from an adult in good health. The CDR3 sequence: CATTRAEDNEQFF. The CDR3 coding sequence is TGTGCCACCACCCGAGCTGAGGACAATGAGCAGTTCTTC.